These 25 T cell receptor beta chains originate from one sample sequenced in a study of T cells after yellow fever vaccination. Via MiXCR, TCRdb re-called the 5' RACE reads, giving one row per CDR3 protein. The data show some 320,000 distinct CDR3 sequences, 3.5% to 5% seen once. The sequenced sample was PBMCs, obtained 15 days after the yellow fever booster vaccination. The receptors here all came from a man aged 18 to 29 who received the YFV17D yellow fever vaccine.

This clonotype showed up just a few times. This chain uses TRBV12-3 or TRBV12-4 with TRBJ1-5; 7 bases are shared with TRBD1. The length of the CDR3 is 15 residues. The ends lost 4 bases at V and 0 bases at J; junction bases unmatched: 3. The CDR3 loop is CASSWGQHSNQPQHF. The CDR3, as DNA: TGTGCCAGCAGTTGGGGACAGCATAGCAATCAGCCCCAGCATTTT.

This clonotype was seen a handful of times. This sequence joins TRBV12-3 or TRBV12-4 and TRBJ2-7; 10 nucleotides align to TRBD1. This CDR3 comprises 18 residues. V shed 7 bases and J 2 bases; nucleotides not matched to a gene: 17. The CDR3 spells CASNPDRGQGLVAYEQYF. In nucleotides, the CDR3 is TGTGCCAGCAACCCAGACAGGGGGCAGGGTCTCGTGGCCTACGAGCAGTACTTC.

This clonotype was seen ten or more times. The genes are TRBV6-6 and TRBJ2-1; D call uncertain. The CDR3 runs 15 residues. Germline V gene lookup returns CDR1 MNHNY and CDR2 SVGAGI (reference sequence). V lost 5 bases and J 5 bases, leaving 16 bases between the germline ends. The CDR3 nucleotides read TGTGCCAGCAGTCAGCCCTTTCAGGTCCACAATGAGCAGTTCTTC. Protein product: CASSQPFQVHNEQFF.

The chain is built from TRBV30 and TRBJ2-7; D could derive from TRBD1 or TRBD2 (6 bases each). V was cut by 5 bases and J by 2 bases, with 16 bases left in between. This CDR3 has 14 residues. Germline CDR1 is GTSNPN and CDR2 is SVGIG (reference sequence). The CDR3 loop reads CAWAYRDFAYEQYF. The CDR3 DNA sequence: TGTGCCTGGGCGTACAGGGACTTCGCCTACGAGCAGTACTTC.

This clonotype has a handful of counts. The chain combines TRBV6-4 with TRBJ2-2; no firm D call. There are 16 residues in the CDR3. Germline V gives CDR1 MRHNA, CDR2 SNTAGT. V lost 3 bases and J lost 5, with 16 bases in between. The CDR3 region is CASSEQETTSTGELFF. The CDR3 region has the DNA TGTGCCAGCAGTGAGCAGGAGACAACTTCTACCGGGGAGCTGTTTTTT.

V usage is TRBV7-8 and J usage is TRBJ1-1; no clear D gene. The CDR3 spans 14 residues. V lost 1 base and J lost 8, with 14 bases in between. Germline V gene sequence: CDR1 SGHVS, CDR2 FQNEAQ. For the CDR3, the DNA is TGTGCCAGCAGCTTAGTTGGAGGACGGCGAGAAGCTTTCTTT. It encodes CASSLVGGRREAFF.

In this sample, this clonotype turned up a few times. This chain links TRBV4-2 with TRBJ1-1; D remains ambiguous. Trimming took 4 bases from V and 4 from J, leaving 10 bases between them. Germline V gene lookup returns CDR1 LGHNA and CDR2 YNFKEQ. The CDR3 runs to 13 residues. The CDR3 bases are TGTGCCAGCAGCCCCTATGTCGGCACTGAAGCTTTCTTT. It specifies CASSPYVGTEAFF.

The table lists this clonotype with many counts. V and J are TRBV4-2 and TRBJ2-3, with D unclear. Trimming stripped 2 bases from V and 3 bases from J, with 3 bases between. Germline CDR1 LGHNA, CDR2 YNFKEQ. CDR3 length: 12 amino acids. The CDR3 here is CASSQRTDTQYF. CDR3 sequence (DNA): TGTGCCAGCAGCCAAAGGACAGATACGCAGTATTTT.

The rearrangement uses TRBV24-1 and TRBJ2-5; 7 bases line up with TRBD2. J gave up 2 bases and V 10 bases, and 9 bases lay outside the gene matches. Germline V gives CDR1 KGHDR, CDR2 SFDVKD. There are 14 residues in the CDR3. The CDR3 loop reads CATPIAGHQETQYF. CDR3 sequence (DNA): TGTGCCACGCCCATAGCGGGCCATCAAGAGACCCAGTACTTC.

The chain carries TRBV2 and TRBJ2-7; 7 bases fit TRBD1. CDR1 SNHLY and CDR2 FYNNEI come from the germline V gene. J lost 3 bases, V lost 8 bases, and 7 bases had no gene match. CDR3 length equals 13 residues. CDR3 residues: CASRRQGFYEQYF. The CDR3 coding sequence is TGTGCCAGCCGTAGACAGGGTTTCTACGAGCAGTACTTC.

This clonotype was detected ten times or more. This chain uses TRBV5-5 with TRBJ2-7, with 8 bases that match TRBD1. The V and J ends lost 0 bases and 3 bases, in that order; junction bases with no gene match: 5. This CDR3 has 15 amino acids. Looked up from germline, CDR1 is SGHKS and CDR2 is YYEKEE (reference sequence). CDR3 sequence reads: CASSLGLTGDYEQYV. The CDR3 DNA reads TGTGCCAGCAGCTTGGGACTGACAGGGGACTACGAGCAGTACGTC.

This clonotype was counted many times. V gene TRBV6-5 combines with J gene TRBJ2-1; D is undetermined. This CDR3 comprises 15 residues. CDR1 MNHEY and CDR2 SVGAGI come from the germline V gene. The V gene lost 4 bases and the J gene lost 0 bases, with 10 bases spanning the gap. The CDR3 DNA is TGTGCCAGCAGTTTGAGTTCGAGCTCCTACAATGAGCAGTTCTTC. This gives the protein CASSLSSSSYNEQFF.

CDR3 DNA: TGTGCCAGTTCCGGCAGCCCCTACAATGAGCAGTTCTTC. Protein sequence: CASSGSPYNEQFF. The V gene is TRBV12-3 or TRBV12-4, the J gene TRBJ2-1; D is unresolved. This CDR3 has 13 residues. V was pared by 9 bases and J by 2 bases, with 11 bases between.

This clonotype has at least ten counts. The chain's CDR3 is CASSLEAGSLYGYTF. The DNA for the CDR3 is TGTGCCAGCAGCTTAGAGGCTGGATCACTATATGGCTACACCTTC. The rearrangement links TRBV7-6 to TRBJ1-2; D remains ambiguous. Germline V gives CDR1 SGHVS, CDR2 FNYEAQ. V gave up 1 base and J gave up 5 bases, with 14 bases separating them. This CDR3 comprises 15 residues.

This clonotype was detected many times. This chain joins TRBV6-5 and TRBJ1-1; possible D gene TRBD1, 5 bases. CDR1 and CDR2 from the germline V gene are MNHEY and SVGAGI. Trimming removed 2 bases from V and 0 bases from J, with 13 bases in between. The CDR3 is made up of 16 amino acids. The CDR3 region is CASSYVGTAMNTEAFF. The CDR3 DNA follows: TGTGCCAGCAGTTACGTGGGGACCGCGATGAACACTGAAGCTTTCTTT.

The CDR3 here is CSASSGYEQYF. CDR3 nucleotide sequence: TGCAGTGCTAGTTCGGGCTACGAGCAGTACTTC. The chain is built from TRBV20-1 and TRBJ2-7; no clear D. The CDR3 sequence is 11 residues long. The V and J ends lost 3 bases and 3 bases respectively, with 6 bases between them. Germline loops: CDR1 DFQATT, CDR2 SNEGSKA (reference sequence).

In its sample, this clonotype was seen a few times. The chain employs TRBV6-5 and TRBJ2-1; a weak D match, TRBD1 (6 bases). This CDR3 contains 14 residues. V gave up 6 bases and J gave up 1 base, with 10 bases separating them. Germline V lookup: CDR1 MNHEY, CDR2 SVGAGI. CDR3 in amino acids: CASRNRASYNEQFF. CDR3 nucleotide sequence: TGTGCCAGCAGGAACAGGGCTTCCTACAATGAGCAGTTCTTC.

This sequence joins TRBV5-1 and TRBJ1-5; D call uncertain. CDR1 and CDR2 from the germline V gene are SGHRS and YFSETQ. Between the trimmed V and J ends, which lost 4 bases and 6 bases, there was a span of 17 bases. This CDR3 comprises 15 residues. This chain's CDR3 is CASSQTPGSVQPQHF. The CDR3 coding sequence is TGCGCCAGCAGCCAAACCCCCGGGTCGGTTCAGCCCCAGCATTTT.

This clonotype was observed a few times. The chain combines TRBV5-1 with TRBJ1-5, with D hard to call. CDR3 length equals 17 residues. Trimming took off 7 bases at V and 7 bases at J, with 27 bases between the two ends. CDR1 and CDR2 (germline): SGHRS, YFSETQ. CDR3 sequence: CASGPRLATRSRQPQHF. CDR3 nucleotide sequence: TGCGCCAGCGGGCCCCGCTTAGCGACTCGTTCGAGGCAGCCCCAGCATTTT. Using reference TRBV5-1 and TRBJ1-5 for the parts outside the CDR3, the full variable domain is KAGVTQTPRYLIKTRGQQVTLSCSPISGHRSVSWYQQTPGQGLQFLFEYFSETQRNKGNFPGRFSGRQFSNSRSEMNVSTLELGDSALYLCASGPRLATRSRQPQHFGDGTRLSIL.

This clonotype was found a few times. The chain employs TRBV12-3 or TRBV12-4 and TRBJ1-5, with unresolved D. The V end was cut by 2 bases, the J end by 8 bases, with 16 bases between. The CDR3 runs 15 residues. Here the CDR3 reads CASSLIGGGMEPQHF. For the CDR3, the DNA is TGTGCCAGCAGTTTAATTGGCGGTGGTATGGAGCCCCAGCATTTT.

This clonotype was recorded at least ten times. This CDR3 is CASSQGTGYEQYV. In nucleotides, the CDR3 is TGCGCCAGCAGCCAGGGGACAGGTTACGAGCAGTACGTC. The chain uses TRBV4-1 and TRBJ2-7; 8 bases match TRBD1. Trimming cost V 3 bases and J 4 bases; bases outside gene matches: 2. The CDR3 is 13 residues long. From germline, CDR1 is MGHRA and CDR2 YSYEKL.

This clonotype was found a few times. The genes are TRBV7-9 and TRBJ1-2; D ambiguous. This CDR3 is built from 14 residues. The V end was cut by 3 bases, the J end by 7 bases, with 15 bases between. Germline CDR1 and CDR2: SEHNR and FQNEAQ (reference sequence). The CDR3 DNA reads TGTGCCAGCAGCTTCCCTACAAGGCTCGCTGGCTACACCTTC. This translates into CASSFPTRLAGYTF.

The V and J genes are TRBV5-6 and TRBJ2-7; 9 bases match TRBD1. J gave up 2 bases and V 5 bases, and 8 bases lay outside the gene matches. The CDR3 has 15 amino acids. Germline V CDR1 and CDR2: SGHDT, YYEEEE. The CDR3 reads CASRRTGGGPYEQYV. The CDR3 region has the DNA TGTGCCAGCAGACGAACAGGGGGCGGCCCCTACGAGCAGTACGTC.

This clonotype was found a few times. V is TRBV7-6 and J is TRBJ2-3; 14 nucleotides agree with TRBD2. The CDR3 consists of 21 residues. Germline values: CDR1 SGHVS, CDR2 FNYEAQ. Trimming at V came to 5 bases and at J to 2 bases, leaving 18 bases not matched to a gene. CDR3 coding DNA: TGTGCCAGCAGCCCCTCTAGGACTAGCGGGGGGAACTTCTTCTACACAGATACGCAGTATTTT. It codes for CASSPSRTSGGNFFYTDTQYF.

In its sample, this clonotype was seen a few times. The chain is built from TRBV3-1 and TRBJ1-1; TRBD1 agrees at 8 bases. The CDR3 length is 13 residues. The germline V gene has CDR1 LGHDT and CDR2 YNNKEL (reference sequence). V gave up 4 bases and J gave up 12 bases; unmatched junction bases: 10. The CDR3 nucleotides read TGTGCCAGCAGCCTCGGACAGGGTAGATTATCTTTCTTT. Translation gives CASSLGQGRLSFF.